This record concerns one TCR beta chain sequence. Only a few counts were recorded for this clone. Its antigen is unknown. Base qualities are missing; no much larger clone stands one base away. The cohort comprised some 700 healthy bone marrow donors. All cohort members were sampled while nominally healthy, although unrecorded immune exposures were likely present. The donor was CMV seronegative and belonged to the group of 350 to 400 seronegative cohort members. Every donor gave a peripheral blood sample, and the peripheral blood mononuclear cells from that sample were used for TCR beta sequencing. The Qiagen DNeasy Blood Extraction Kit was used to extract genomic DNA from the blood cell samples. These data originate in a study of cytomegalovirus exposure and HLA in healthy donors (dated by TCRdb to 2015 to 2018). Regarding the complete study: According to an earlier analysis of several hundred of the donors, about 179 million T cells yielded some 120 million unique TCR beta sequences and 276 Gb of sequence data. Approximately 310 gigabases of sequencing data and around 87 million unique TCR sequences were included in an early release covering about 700 HLA-typed donors. The genetic ancestry cluster associated with self-reported Caucasian donors included roughly four fifths of the 398 genotyped donors. The study aimed to test whether cataloging public T cell receptors could reveal signatures of past pathogen exposure. Using immunosequencing, the study profiled T cell repertoires from 500 to 800 subjects and related those repertoires to cytomegalovirus serostatus. In addition to the first cohort of roughly 700 subjects, a separate validation cohort of approximately 130 different subjects was used. The study combined high-throughput TCR immunosequencing, statistical association of individual TCRs with disease status, and machine learning to predict cytomegalovirus infection status. A later analysis re-analyzed previously published TCR beta repertoires from 660 or so donors and added high-resolution HLA genotyping to study TCR occurrence patterns. In the later analysis, no new phenotypic data were used to find candidate immune exposures; instead, reliance was placed on TCR beta sequences and their occurrence across donors. An earlier analysis of approximately 500 of the donors applied high-throughput TCR beta sequencing to assess whether each TCR beta V gene segment acted as functional or pseudogenic. Donor age, sex, ethnicity and CMV serostatus were compiled alongside the repertoire data. In a later genetic analysis, genome-wide SNP genotypes for about 55% of the roughly 700 donors were used, and that subset was treated as a discovery cohort. Every discovery cohort repertoire had been produced on one sequencing platform. Class I and class II HLA loci were covered by the typing at four-digit resolution. Typing coverage differed by locus: A, B, C, DRB1 and DQB1 were typed in roughly 620-640 donors, DQA1 in about 500, DPA1 in 600 to 610, and DPB1 in 472. Because of strong linkage in the cohort, a few DR-DQ haplotypes were treated as single units for association and clustering. On average, 235,054 unique TCR beta nucleotide sequences were sequenced per donor among 350 to 400 genotyped donors of the cohort, with about 19% of those sequences being non-productive.

The cysteine opens and the phenylalanine closes a CDR3 of 13 amino acids. Only the CDR3 portion is preserved as DNA: 39 bases, with reading frame beginning at the first base. Sequences SEHNR (CDR1) and FQNEAQ (CDR2) are obtained from the germline V gene (reference sequence). Between the V and J ends, shortened by 6 bases and 2 bases respectively, the junction contains 11 bases. The library was obtained by the immunoSEQ multiplex PCR assay. For the multiplex PCR, a mixture combining 60 forward primers for TCR Vbeta segments and 13 reverse primers for TCR Jbeta segments was used. The CDR3 region of rearranged TCR beta genes was amplified from genomic DNA with a multiplex PCR assay. The amplified TCR beta libraries were sequenced on the Illumina HiSeq System as 87-base-pair reads. The source study handled its data this way. A later analysis tallied around 87 million unique TCR beta chains across the 666 repertoires, and approximately 12 million of those chains were shared by two or more donors. Raw reads were error-corrected and collapsed into unique sequences by a nearest-neighbor algorithm in which closely related sequences were merged to remove PCR and sequencing errors. Alignment of CDR3 sequences to IMGT reference sequences was used to assign V, D and J gene segments. For a sequence to be retained, at least a six-nucleotide match to both a V gene segment and a J gene segment was required. A rearrangement counted as productive if the CDR3 had no stop codons and remained in frame with V and J, and every other rearrangement counted as non-productive. Following IMGT convention, CDR3 was defined as the stretch from the second conserved V-encoded cysteine up to the conserved J-encoded phenylalanine. The earlier analysis of roughly 590 of the donors excluded sequences that lacked an unambiguous match to a single V gene segment. An earlier analysis of several hundred of the donors classified V segments as functional when productive rearrangements were above 56.7% and as segregating when the standard deviation between donors was above 5%. A statistical classification framework was built for diagnosing cytomegalovirus status from the catalog of TCR beta chain sequences. V and J gene assignment, in a later analysis, came from comparing TCR nucleotide sequences with IMGT/GENE-DB human TR gene sequences. A later analysis assigned CDR3 sequences and most-parsimonious VDJ recombination scenarios with the TCRdist pipeline. A later analysis defined each TCR beta chain by its CDR3 amino acid sequence plus V-gene family, and excluded reads lacking a unique V-gene family. As a way to deal with suspected cross-contamination and a sequencing artifact, a later analysis dropped more than 500 nucleotide sequences that were highly shared and had low generation probability. In a later analysis, a clonal expansion index for each public chain was calculated from normalized within-repertoire ranks of inferred template counts. In a later analysis, generation probabilities were computed with a VDJ recombination model fitted to out-of-frame rearrangements, and the resulting probabilities were checked against IGoR. Hypergeometric tests were used in a later analysis to score TCR-TCR, TCR-HLA and TCR-CMV co-occurrence, with a repertoire-size bias correction applied to the TCR pairs. To estimate false discovery rates, a later analysis permuted the HLA or CMV assignments 20 times. In a later analysis, co-occurring TCRs were grouped using DBSCAN, and TCRdist sequence similarity was added for clustering within HLA-allele-positive subsets. Repertoires with fewer than 30,000 or more than 120,000 public chains, plus five repertoires with anomalous nucleotide sharing, were excluded from co-occurrence clustering. TCRdb took over this immuneACCESS table, retaining in-frame rearrangements with V and J assigned. Such tables are incomplete; in checked studies, under half of the missing clones stem from an unresolved V gene, and the remainder is unexplained. V, J and clone size are taken as reported in that table, and D and trimming were inferred from the DNA itself. In this sample the table shows fewer than 150,000 clones, about four fifths of which occur a single time. Roughly 2.8% of the sample goes to the ten largest clones.

Points the paper makes about the study in general: The authors suggested that the approach could potentially be extended to other disease states and immunological phenotypes. Specific HLA alleles were associated with roughly 16,000 TCR beta sequences at a false discovery rate of 0.05 in a later analysis. Correlated functional status among segregating V segments might reflect linkage disequilibrium, but an unknown experimental factor could not be ruled out. According to a later analysis, TCR association rates differed among HLA loci, with DRB1 alleles showing the most associated TCRs and HLA-C alleles showing the fewest. Compared with equally common non-associated chains, HLA-associated TCR beta chains in a later analysis were more clonally expanded and had lower generation probabilities. The study listed around 160 TCR beta chains as associated with cytomegalovirus. A further reported finding was that TCR beta sequences accurately predicted the HLA-A and HLA-B alleles for most subjects in the first cohort. A later genetic analysis reported fewer N-insertions in productive TCRs among donors in an Asian-associated ancestry cluster than the roughly 700-donor mean. The classifier was reported to diagnose cytomegalovirus status with high specificity and sensitivity in both the original cohort and the validation cohort. Broadly in line with IMGT annotations, most TCR beta V segments showed up in productive rearrangements about 87% or about 30% of the time in an earlier analysis of around 600 of the donors. For the cohort, immune exposure information was limited to CMV serostatus. Three of the identified cytomegalovirus-associated TCR beta chains were confirmed in vitro to be specific for cytomegalovirus antigens. The 87-base-pair reads could not distinguish some IMGT-functional V segments, including TRBV6-2 and TRBV6-3, so those segments were excluded. HLA typing was unavailable for some donors at each locus, so association tests used only the typed subset. According to a later analysis, most CMV-associated TCR beta chains appeared to be HLA-restricted, and the HLA associations seemed to be driven largely by CMV exposure. Most TCR sequences were observed very rarely across donors, whereas some public TCRs were present in many individuals. Only TCR beta chains were sequenced in this cohort, and the absence of alpha or paired-chain data limited detectable features. When HLA alleles, especially DR and DQ, strongly co-occurred, TCR associations were difficult to assign to individual alleles. A later genetic analysis associated a missense DCLRE1C variant with V-gene and J-gene trimming of TCR beta chains, and an independent cohort replicated the association. The presence/absence analyses assumed that sequencing depth was roughly uniform across donors, and that assumption may not be true. The earlier analysis of approximately 540 of the donors excluded 15 to 20 rarely observed V segments, including chromosome 9 orphons, because counts were too low. The sequencing pipeline was judged likely to have produced a cluster of highly shared sequence variants as a technical artifact. A later analysis reported that several top co-occurrence clusters appeared linked to parvovirus B19, influenza, CMV and Epstein-Barr virus.

The TCR originated in a male donor in good health and CMV-seronegative. Source material: PBMCs. The V and J segments used are TRBV7-9 and TRBJ2-7; the D gene cannot be resolved reliably. CDR3 region: CASRPTEPYEQYF. The nucleotide sequence reads as follows: TGTGCCAGCAGGCCGACTGAGCCCTACGAGCAGTACTTC.